This TCR beta chain comes out of a study of post-analysis software for immune sequencing data. Study-level background: Recorded disease courses covered relapsing-remitting, secondary progressive and progressive-relapsing multiple sclerosis. Some patients had no subtype annotation.

Findings and caveats of the study: Significantly lower normalized Chao1 diversity was found in patients with multiple sclerosis relative to controls. With TRBV5-6, TRBV5-1 and TRBV20-1 included, about five TRBV segments were more frequent in patients than in controls. When the samples were clustered directly with F measure, those that had been prepared in the same batch showed strong co-clustering.

Worth noting for this clonotype: Its antigen remains unknown.

The library was made from cDNA and included unique molecular identifiers. T cells numbering about 0.9 to 11 million gave rise to around 500,000 cDNA molecules. TCRdb redid the calling of the PCR reads with MiXCR, one entry per CDR3 protein. The sample consists of about 820,000 distinct CDR3 sequences, about 50% of them appearing once. Trimming took 6 bases from V and 5 from J; bases not matched to a gene: 6. The germline gives CDR1 DFQATT, CDR2 SNEGSKA (reference sequence). The CDR3 is 13 residues long. The sequence came from a girl under 18 with multiple sclerosis. Sequenced material: blood. This rearrangement joins TRBV20-1 to TRBJ2-7; 11 bases align to TRBD2. CDR3 in amino acids: CSATGTSGNEQYF. The CDR3 DNA reads as TGCAGTGCAACCGGGACTAGCGGTAACGAGCAGTACTTC.